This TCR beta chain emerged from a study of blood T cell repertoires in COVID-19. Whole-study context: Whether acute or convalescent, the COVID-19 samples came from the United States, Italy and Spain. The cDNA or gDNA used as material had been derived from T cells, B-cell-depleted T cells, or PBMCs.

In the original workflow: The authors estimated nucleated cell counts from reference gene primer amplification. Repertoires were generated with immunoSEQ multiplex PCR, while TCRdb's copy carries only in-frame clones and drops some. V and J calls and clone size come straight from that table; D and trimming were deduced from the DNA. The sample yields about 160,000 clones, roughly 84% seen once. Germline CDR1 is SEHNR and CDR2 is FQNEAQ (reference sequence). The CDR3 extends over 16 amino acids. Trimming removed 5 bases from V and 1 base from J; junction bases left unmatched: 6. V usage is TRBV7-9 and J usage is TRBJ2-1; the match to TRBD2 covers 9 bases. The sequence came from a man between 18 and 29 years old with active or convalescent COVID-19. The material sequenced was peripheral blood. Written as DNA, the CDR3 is TGTGCCAGCAGCACTGCTAGCGGGACTTCCTACAATGAGCAGTTCTTC. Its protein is CASSTASGTSYNEQFF.